These 11 T cell receptor beta chains were sequenced from one sample in a study of T cells in women clearing cervical HPV infection. Clones were read by immunoSEQ multiplex PCR, and TCRdb kept only the in-frame ones, dropping some. Reported are under 45,000 clones; the ten largest clones contain approximately 4.8%. The specimen sequenced was blood buffy coat. The receptors were sampled from a woman between 18 and 70 years old with a cervical HPV16 infection that either progressed to CIN3+ or cleared (not recorded which).

As regards this clone: The observed sequence ends 3 residues before the CDR3 terminus, with the missing tail filled in from the germline J gene. The gene calls are TRBV2 and TRBJ1-4, with D uncertain. V lost 6 bases and J lost 4, with 12 bases in between. The CDR3 consists of 14 residues. The V gene's germline CDR1 is SNHLY and CDR2 FYNNEI. CDR3 sequence: CASSPTTVNEKLFF. The sequenced part of the CDR3 DNA is TGTGCCAGCAGCCCGACAACCGTTAATGAAAAA.

Details on this clone: The read falls 3 residues short of the CDR3 end, and the missing part is taken from the germline J gene. The chain recombines TRBV28 with TRBJ1-4, with TRBD1 as a possible D gene (6 bases). This CDR3 has 16 residues. Per the germline V gene, CDR1 is MDHEN and CDR2 is SYDVKM. The germline V and J ends were trimmed by 2 bases and 8 bases, with 18 bases remaining between them. The sequenced CDR3 bases are TGTGCCAGCAGTTTACCCCCTGAGTTAGGGGGAGAAAAA. Encoded protein: CASSLPPELGGEK. The whole CDR3 sequence is CASSLPPELGGEKLFF. The whole variable domain, filled in from reference TRBV28 and TRBJ1-4, reads DVKVTQSSRYLVKRTGEKVFLECVQDMDHENMFWYRQDPGLGLRLIYFSYDVKMKEKGDIPEGYSVSREKKERFSLILESASTNQTSMYLCASSLPPELGGEKLFFGSGTQLSVL.

As concerns this clone: The CDR3 end falls 3 residues outside the read, so it is completed with the germline J gene. The rearrangement links TRBV7-8 to TRBJ2-7, with 9 bases fitting TRBD2. This CDR3 spans 16 amino acids. The ends lost 0 bases at V and 3 bases at J; junction bases unmatched: 6. Germline CDR1 SGHVS, CDR2 FQNEAQ. CDR3 bases read: TGTGCCAGCAGCTTAGCTAGCGGGGGCCCTATCTACGAG. Amino acids: CASSLASGGPIYE. The full CDR3 protein is CASSLASGGPIYEQYF.

With respect to this clone: Coverage ceases 3 residues before the CDR3 finishes, and the germline J gene fills in the end. J is TRBJ2-5 and V is TRBV13; 12 bases agree with TRBD2. The CDR3 spans 20 residues. CDR1 is PRHDT and CDR2 is FYEKMQ in the germline V gene (reference sequence). J gave up 7 bases and V 5 bases, and 23 bases lay outside the gene matches. The CDR3 DNA, read in part, is TGTGCCAGCAGCCCCCGCCGTCTAACTAGCGGGGGGTCCGGACCAGGGACC. Protein: CASSPRRLTSGGSGPGT. The complete CDR3 sequence is CASSPRRLTSGGSGPGTQYF.

About this clone: The read finishes 3 residues shy of the CDR3 end, and the germline J gene is used to complete it. The V call is TRBV12-3 or TRBV12-4, the J call TRBJ1-3; 11 nucleotides align to TRBD1. The CDR3 is 14 residues long. The DNA read from the CDR3 is TGTGCCAGCAGCCCCCGGGACAGGGGGTCTTCC. Its translation: CASSPRDRGSS. The full CDR3 reads CASSPRDRGSSIYF.

Turning to this clone: The DNA ends 3 residues before the CDR3 does, and the rest of the CDR3 is filled in from the germline J gene. The chain recombines TRBV12-5 with TRBJ2-1; the D gene is possibly TRBD1 (5 bases). In germline, CDR1 is LGHNT, CDR2 FRNRAP. V shed 6 bases and J shed 6 bases, with 6 bases lying between them. This CDR3 comprises 11 residues. CDR3 loop: CASGDTNEQFF. CDR3 bases read: TGTGCTAGTGGGGACACCAATGAG.

Remarks on this clone: The read ends 3 residues before the CDR3 terminus; that terminus is restored from the germline J gene. V and J are TRBV19 and TRBJ2-5; 9 positions agree with TRBD1. This CDR3 is built from 16 residues. Germline V gene sequence: CDR1 LNHDA, CDR2 SQIVND (reference sequence). J lost 4 bases, V lost 2 bases, and 8 bases had no gene match. The CDR3 spells CASSITGQGNGETQYF. CDR3 DNA (partial): TGTGCCAGTAGTATAACTGGACAGGGGAACGGAGAGACC. Full variable domain (missing parts from reference TRBV19 and TRBJ2-5): DGGITQSPKYLFRKEGQNVTLSCEQNLNHDAMYWYRQDPGQGLRLIYYSQIVNDFQKGDIAEGYSVSREKKESFPLTVTSAQKNPTAFYLCASSITGQGNGETQYFGPGTRLLVL.

To note about this clone: The read ends 3 residues shy of where the CDR3 ends; the end is completed using the germline J gene. V gene TRBV20-1 combines with J gene TRBJ2-5; TRBD1 is a possible D gene (8 bases). The germline gives CDR1 DFQATT, CDR2 SNEGSKA (reference sequence). The CDR3 runs to 14 residues. Trimming left V 6 bases short and J 2 bases short, with 16 bases between. Here the CDR3 reads CSARGRGPQETQYF. CDR3 bases read: TGCAGTGCCAGGGGGCGGGGGCCTCAAGAGACC.

Points on this clone: The read ends 3 residues before the CDR3 terminus; that terminus is restored from the germline J gene. This rearrangement joins TRBV5-4 to TRBJ1-2; no reliable D call. Germline V gene data show CDR1 as SGHNT and CDR2 as YYREEE (reference sequence). This CDR3 is built from 15 residues. V was pared by 0 bases and J by 2 bases, with 11 bases between. CDR3 sequence: CASSLEGRSNYGYTF. The covered CDR3 bases are TGTGCCAGCAGCTTGGAGGGCAGATCCAACTATGGC.

On this clone: The read ends 3 residues shy of where the CDR3 ends; the end is completed using the germline J gene. The J gene is TRBJ1-3, the V gene TRBV11-3; 7 nucleotides line up with TRBD1. CDR1 is SGHNT, CDR2 YENEEA, per germline. The CDR3 totals 14 residues. V was pared by 5 bases and J by 4 bases, with 5 bases of the junction left unmatched. This chain's CDR3 is CASSPGQSGNTIYF. The sequenced part of the CDR3 DNA is TGTGCCAGCAGCCCGGGACAGTCCGGAAACACC.

Of note for this clone: The CDR3 end is not reached by the read, which stops 3 residues before it; the germline J gene fills it in. The chain links TRBV7-3 to TRBJ2-3; 8 bases line up with TRBD1. The V and J ends lost 0 bases and 4 bases, in that order; junction bases with no gene match: 3. The CDR3 loop spans 15 amino acids. Germline values: CDR1 SGHTA, CDR2 FQGTGA. CDR3 in amino acids: CASSLTRGQSDTQYF. The covered CDR3 bases are TGTGCCAGCAGCTTAACCAGGGGGCAATCAGATACG.